One sample yielded the 24 T cell receptor beta chains listed below, sequenced in a study of CD8 T cells in Susac syndrome. RNA in amounts of about 0.5 to 1 ug was reverse transcribed with random hexamers. TCRdb reanalysed the immunoSEQ multiplex PCR reads using MiXCR and keeps one entry per CDR3 protein. This table has nearly 110,000 distinct CDR3 sequences, approximately 94% appearing once. Material for sequencing was CD8+ T cells from PBMCs. The receptors were sampled from a human donor with Susac syndrome.

The CDR3 nucleotides are TGTGCCAGCAGCGAGGACAGGGGGAACGGCTACACCTTC. The encoded protein is CASSEDRGNGYTF. V is TRBV3-1 and J is TRBJ1-2, with 10 nucleotides matching TRBD1. The CDR3 runs to 13 residues. The germline gives CDR1 LGHDT, CDR2 YNNKEL (reference sequence). The trim removed 5 bases at V and 8 bases at J, leaving 5 bases unmatched.

CDR3 region: CASSLGAAEAFF. The CDR3 DNA is TGTGCCAGCAGCTTGGGAGCGGCCGAAGCTTTCTTT. The chain recombines TRBV5-6 with TRBJ1-1; unclear D gene. Germline CDR1 is SGHDT and CDR2 is YYEEEE. V was clipped by 0 bases and J by 8 bases, with 8 bases between them. The length of the CDR3 is 12 residues.

The chain links TRBV29-1 to TRBJ2-7; D uncertain. V was trimmed by 5 bases and J by 1 base, leaving 12 bases between them. This CDR3 region has 13 residues. Germline-derived CDR1 and CDR2 are SQVTM and ANQGSEA. CDR3 coding DNA: TGCAGCGTTCTGACGTCGAGGTCCTACGAGCAGTACTTC. Its translation: CSVLTSRSYEQYF.

This chain links TRBV12-3 or TRBV12-4 with TRBJ2-5, with D maybe TRBD2 (6 bases). V was trimmed by 6 bases and J by 1 base, leaving 12 bases between them. The CDR3 sequence is 14 residues long. The CDR3: CASRDGGFQETQYF. The CDR3 nucleotides read TGTGCCAGCAGGGATGGAGGGTTCCAAGAGACCCAGTACTTC.

The chain combines TRBV29-1 with TRBJ2-1, with D possibly matching TRBD2 (6 bases). CDR3 length: 13 residues. V lost 7 bases and J lost 7, with 17 bases in between. Germline V CDR1 and CDR2: SQVTM, ANQGSEA. Written as DNA, the CDR3 is TGCAGCGGGGGGGACGTCCCGCGGAATGAGCAGTTCTTC. This codes for CSGGDVPRNEQFF.

The V call is TRBV7-3, the J call TRBJ2-7, with 7 bases that match TRBD1. Germline trimming cut 4 bases from V and 4 bases from J; bases unmatched to any gene: 10. The germline gives CDR1 SGHTA, CDR2 FQGTGA. This CDR3 is built from 15 residues. The CDR3 DNA sequence: TGTGCCAGCAGCTACCCGACAGGGTCCGGATACGAGCAGTACTTC. Protein: CASSYPTGSGYEQYF.

CDR3: CASSLGYGYTF. The CDR3 nucleotides read TGTGCCAGCAGTCTCGGATATGGCTACACCTTC. The chain joins TRBV12-3 or TRBV12-4 to TRBJ1-2; unclear D gene. With 5 bases removed from V and 5 bases from J, the gap between germline ends came to 6 bases. The CDR3 loop spans 11 amino acids.

The rearrangement uses TRBV27 and TRBJ1-5; D is possibly TRBD1 (6 bases). The CDR3 runs 15 residues. Per germline, CDR1 MNHEY and CDR2 SMNVEV (reference sequence). V lost 0 bases and J lost 7, with 13 bases in between. CDR3 loop: CASSLSSGVHQPQHF. The CDR3 nucleotides are TGTGCCAGCAGTTTATCTTCAGGGGTTCACCAGCCCCAGCATTTT.

For this clonotype: The junction and the germline gene differ at one end; a read error may be behind it. The chain carries TRBV20-1 and TRBJ2-1; D possibly uses TRBD1 or TRBD2 (5 bases each). The CDR3 consists of 14 residues. CDR1 and CDR2 (germline): DFQATT, SNEGSKA (reference sequence). CDR3: CSARERGSYTEQFF. The CDR3 DNA reads as TGCAGTGCTAGGGAGAGGGGATCTTACACTGAGCAGTTCTTC.

This chain joins TRBV5-1 and TRBJ2-7, with 7 positions matching TRBD1. The germline CDR1 and CDR2 sequences are SGHRS and YFSETQ. V lost 0 bases to trimming and J lost 2 bases; unmatched junction nucleotides: 8. CDR3 length: 16 amino acids. The CDR3 reads CASSLGQGSAAYEQYF. CDR3 coding DNA: TGCGCCAGCAGCTTGGGACAGGGTTCCGCAGCCTACGAGCAGTACTTC.

This chain links TRBV29-1 with TRBJ1-2; D possibly corresponds to TRBD1 (6 bases). Germline V CDR1 and CDR2: SQVTM, ANQGSEA. The CDR3 length is 12 residues. Deletions cut 7 bases from V and 6 bases from J, with 15 bases between. Here the CDR3 DNA reads TGCAGCGACCTGGGCGGGGGGCATGGCTACACCTTC. Translation gives CSDLGGGHGYTF. Full variable domain (remainder filled in from reference TRBV29-1 and TRBJ1-2): SAVISQKPSRDICQRGTSLTIQCQVDSQVTMMFWYRQQPGQSLTLIATANQGSEATYESGFVIDKFPISRPNLTFSTLTVSNMSPEDSSIYLCSDLGGGHGYTFGSGTRLTVV.

The rearrangement links TRBV29-1 to TRBJ2-3, with 7 bases fitting TRBD2. This CDR3 has 13 amino acids. The trim removed 7 bases at V and 1 base at J, leaving 5 bases unmatched. Germline V gene lookup returns CDR1 SQVTM and CDR2 ANQGSEA. The CDR3 nucleotides read TGCAGCGGTGCCCGGGAGGGCACAGATACGCAGTATTTT. Translating gives CSGAREGTDTQYF.

CDR3 nucleotides: TGCAGTGCTTTCGATACTAGCGGGATCCCAGATACGCAGTATTTT. Translation: CSAFDTSGIPDTQYF. This chain connects TRBV20-1 to TRBJ2-3, with 10 bases aligning to TRBD2. The CDR3 loop spans 15 amino acids. Germline V CDR1 and CDR2: DFQATT, SNEGSKA (reference sequence). V was pared by 5 bases and J by 4 bases, with 9 bases of the junction left unmatched.

The chain links TRBV20-1 to TRBJ1-1; D gene unclear. V dropped 0 bases and J dropped 6 bases, with 11 bases sitting between them. The germline gives CDR1 DFQATT, CDR2 SNEGSKA (reference sequence). The CDR3 runs to 13 residues. The CDR3: CSAREQTPSEAFF. The CDR3 DNA sequence: TGCAGTGCTAGAGAGCAGACACCCTCTGAAGCTTTCTTT.

This rearrangement joins TRBV7-8 to TRBJ2-7, with 8 positions matching TRBD1. This CDR3 contains 15 residues. V lost 5 bases to trimming and J lost 0 bases; unmatched junction nucleotides: 6. Germline-derived CDR1 and CDR2 are SGHVS and FQNEAQ. The CDR3 DNA is TGTGCCAGCAGCGTTAGACAGGGGCCCTCCTACGAGCAGTACTTC. Its translation is CASSVRQGPSYEQYF.

The chain joins TRBV20-1 to TRBJ1-2; 9 bases line up with TRBD1. Losses at the gene ends were 3 bases for V and 6 bases for J; bases not matched to a gene: 11. The CDR3 consists of 15 residues. CDR1 and CDR2 from the germline V gene are DFQATT and SNEGSKA (reference sequence). CDR3: CSARGTGSLVDGYTF. In nucleotides, the CDR3 is TGCAGTGCTAGGGGGACAGGGAGTCTCGTGGATGGCTACACCTTC.

This chain joins TRBV16 and TRBJ2-7; 8 bases are a match to TRBD1. V was pared by 2 bases and J by 4 bases, with 19 bases of the junction left unmatched. CDR3 length: 19 amino acids. The germline CDR1 and CDR2 sequences are KGHSY and FQNENV. CDR3 amino acids: CASSQIAPDRGRTPYEQYF. The CDR3 DNA is TGTGCCAGCAGCCAAATAGCTCCCGACAGGGGCCGAACTCCATACGAGCAGTACTTC.

J is TRBJ2-7 and V is TRBV3-1; TRBD2 agrees at 13 bases. Losses at the gene ends were 4 bases for V and 3 bases for J; bases not matched to a gene: 6. This CDR3 is 16 amino acids long. Germline CDR1 reads LGHDT; CDR2 reads YNNKEL (reference sequence). CDR3 in DNA: TGTGCCAGCAGCCCTGGACTAGCGGGGGACAACTACGAGCAGTACTTC. Translated: CASSPGLAGDNYEQYF.

This chain links TRBV7-8 with TRBJ2-7; 7 bases map to TRBD1. With 5 bases clipped from V and 2 bases from J, the junction kept 6 bases outside the gene matches. Per the germline V gene, CDR1 is SGHVS and CDR2 is FQNEAQ. This CDR3 region has 14 residues. The CDR3, as DNA: TGTGCCAGCAGCACGGGGACAGTAGCCTACGAGCAGTACTTC. It is translated as CASSTGTVAYEQYF.

The chain is built from TRBV12-3 or TRBV12-4 and TRBJ1-2; TRBD1 might be the D (5 bases). This CDR3 is built from 11 residues. V gave up 1 base and J gave up 12 bases, with 9 bases separating them. The CDR3 here is CASSLGGGDTF. DNA for the CDR3: TGTGCCAGCAGTTTAGGGGGGGGAGACACCTTC.

J is TRBJ1-2 and V is TRBV5-4; the match to TRBD1 covers 8 bases. V lost 4 bases and J lost 8; bases outside the gene matches: 4. There are 12 residues in the CDR3. Germline loops: CDR1 SGHNT, CDR2 YYREEE (reference sequence). CDR3 sequence (DNA): TGTGCCAGCAGCCGGACAGGGATCGGCTACACCTTC. It encodes CASSRTGIGYTF.

The chain joins TRBV7-9 to TRBJ2-1, with D perhaps matching TRBD1 (5 bases). Per germline, CDR1 SEHNR and CDR2 FQNEAQ (reference sequence). The CDR3 consists of 13 residues. The ends were cut back, 5 bases at V and 10 bases at J, with 15 bases in the middle. DNA for the CDR3: TGTGCCAGCAGCCCCCCCCAGGGTGAGGAGCAGTTCTTC. Protein product: CASSPPQGEEQFF.

This chain joins TRBV27 and TRBJ2-3; 7 bases are shared with TRBD2. The CDR3 contains 15 residues. CDR1 and CDR2 from the germline V gene are MNHEY and SMNVEV (reference sequence). J gave up 3 bases and V 11 bases, and 14 bases lay outside the gene matches. CDR3 protein: CAVNLGGSRTDTQYF. CDR3 coding DNA: TGTGCCGTCAATCTCGGGGGGAGTAGGACAGATACGCAGTATTTT.

The chain uses TRBV11-2 and TRBJ2-1, with 10 bases aligning to TRBD2. This CDR3 comprises 16 residues. After removal of 6 bases from V and 0 bases from J, the junction contained 5 bases not matched to a gene. Germline CDR1 and CDR2: SGHAT and FQNNGV. The CDR3 DNA follows: TGTGCCAGCAGACCCCTAGCGGGGGACTCCTACAATGAGCAGTTCTTC. Residues: CASRPLAGDSYNEQFF.